This TCR beta chain was documented in a study of blood T cell repertoires in COVID-19. The length of the CDR3 is 18 residues. Germline CDR1 and CDR2: MGHRA and YSYEKL. J was trimmed by 0 bases and V by 5 bases; bases with no gene match: 11. In the authors' workflow: Reference gene primers were amplified, and this amplification served to estimate nucleated cell counts. TCRdb keeps only in-frame clones here, not all; method: immunoSEQ multiplex PCR. V, J and clone size were drawn from that table, and D and trimming were deduced from the DNA. Of nearly 300,000 clones listed, 88% are singletons. V gene TRBV4-1 combines with J gene TRBJ1-4, with 8 positions matching TRBD1. The sequence derives from a woman aged 25 to 39 who had recovered from COVID-19. The sequencing sample was made of peripheral blood. The CDR3 here is CASSDGTGLGATNEKLFF. The CDR3 nucleotides are TGCGCCAGCAGCGACGGGACAGGTCTAGGTGCAACTAATGAAAAACTGTTTTTT.